One and the same sample provided the 22 T cell receptor beta chains below, sequenced in a study of T cells in Graves' hyperthyroidism and ophthalmopathy. The CDR3 regions of TCR beta were amplified from RNA transcripts. In the first-round RT-PCR of the TCR CDR3, the HTBI primer set was used. TCRdb analysed the multiplex PCR reads with MiXCR anew, one entry per CDR3 protein. The sample contains fewer than 350,000 distinct CDR3 sequences, roughly 23% of which appear only once. The sequenced sample was blood. These receptors all stem from a woman aged 50 to 60 with Graves' hyperthyroidism.

This clonotype was found many times. V gene TRBV6-1 combines with J gene TRBJ2-3; 9 bases fit TRBD2. The CDR3 length is 17 residues. Germline V gives CDR1 MNHNS, CDR2 SASEGT. Trimming took 4 bases from V and 3 from J; bases not matched to a gene: 11. The CDR3 bases are TGTGCCAGCAGTGTTCCTGCAGCGGGAGGAGGAACAGATACGCAGTATTTT. Its protein is CASSVPAAGGGTDTQYF.

This clonotype occurred many times. The J gene is TRBJ2-5, the V gene TRBV7-3; tentative D call: TRBD1 (5 bases). Germline assignment: CDR1 SGHTA and CDR2 FQGTGA. CDR3 length: 16 residues. V was shortened by 6 bases and J by 2 bases, with 19 bases between the two germline ends. As DNA, the CDR3 is TGTGCCAGCAGTTTAGGGTCCGGCAGGGTTCAAGAGACCCAGTACTTC. Protein sequence: CASSLGSGRVQETQYF. Drawing the rest from reference TRBV7-3 and TRBJ2-5, the complete variable domain is GAGVSQTPSNKVTEKGKYVELRCDPISGHTALYWYRQSLGQGPEFLIYFQGTGAADDSGLPNDRFFAVRPEGSVSTLKIQRTERGDSAVYLCASSLGSGRVQETQYFGPGTRLLVL.

This clonotype was recorded many times. The V and J genes are TRBV30 and TRBJ2-2; D gene uncertain. Germline V CDR1 and CDR2: GTSNPN, SVGIG (reference sequence). The CDR3 has 13 amino acids. V was clipped by 0 bases and J by 4 bases, with 6 bases between them. CDR3 sequence reads: CAWSVRSTGELFF. CDR3 bases: TGTGCCTGGAGTGTACGGTCCACCGGGGAGCTGTTTTTT.

This clonotype was recorded at least ten times. The chain has TRBV20-1 and TRBJ2-7, with 11 bases identical to TRBD1. CDR1 is DFQATT, CDR2 SNEGSKA, per germline (reference sequence). The trim removed 4 bases at V and 4 bases at J, leaving 3 bases unmatched. The length of the CDR3 is 13 residues. The CDR3 loop reads CSAKGQGEYEQYF. CDR3 nucleotide sequence: TGCAGTGCTAAGGGACAGGGGGAATACGAGCAGTACTTC.

This clonotype was seen only a few times. V gene TRBV28 combines with J gene TRBJ2-6; D ambiguous. The CDR3 contains 15 residues. CDR1 and CDR2 from the germline V gene are MDHEN and SYDVKM. CDR3 residues: CAVGTWSSGANVLTF. The DNA for the CDR3 is TGTGCGGTCGGCACATGGTCCTCTGGGGCCAACGTCCTGACTTTC.

This clonotype occurred many times. As DNA, the CDR3 is TGTGCCAGCAGCTTAGCGCGGACGGGGGGCCGACCCTCACAAGAGACCCAGTACTTC. Protein product: CASSLARTGGRPSQETQYF. V and J are TRBV7-9 and TRBJ2-5; D possibly corresponds to TRBD2 (7 bases). Germline V gene lookup returns CDR1 SEHNR and CDR2 FQNEAQ (reference sequence). Trimming removed 0 bases from V and 2 bases from J, with 22 bases in between. The CDR3 extends over 19 amino acids.

This clonotype has ten or more counts. The V and J genes are TRBV7-8 and TRBJ1-6; 9 bases match TRBD1. Trimming removed 5 bases from V and 4 bases from J; junction bases left unmatched: 12. The germline CDR1 and CDR2 sequences are SGHVS and FQNEAQ. CDR3 length: 18 residues. The CDR3 region has the DNA TGTGCCAGCAGCGCCCAATCATTTGGACAGGGGTATAATTCACCCCTCCACTTT. Protein product: CASSAQSFGQGYNSPLHF.

This clonotype has at least ten counts. The rearrangement uses TRBV6-5 and TRBJ1-5; D not certain. Trimming stripped 2 bases from V and 2 bases from J, with 4 bases between. Germline assignment: CDR1 MNHEY and CDR2 SVGAGI. The CDR3 consists of 13 residues. As DNA, the CDR3 is TGTGCCAGCAGTTACACGGGCAATCAGCCCCAGCATTTT. Translated: CASSYTGNQPQHF.

This clonotype was counted ten times or more. This chain links TRBV29-1 with TRBJ2-1; TRBD1 matches at 10 bases. V lost 7 bases and J lost 5; bases outside the gene matches: 17. This CDR3 has 17 amino acids. In germline, CDR1 is SQVTM, CDR2 ANQGSEA. The CDR3 nucleotides read TGCAGCGCCAAGTCGACAGGGGGCAGGCTAGCCGACAATGAGCAGTTCTTC. Protein product: CSAKSTGGRLADNEQFF.

Many counts were recorded for this clonotype. The chain couples TRBV2 to TRBJ1-2; 8 nucleotides match TRBD1. The V segment lost 4 bases and the J segment 3 bases; nucleotides outside the gene matches: 7. The germline V gene has CDR1 SNHLY and CDR2 FYNNEI. This CDR3 spans 15 amino acids. CDR3: CASSGDRGADYGYTF. CDR3 nucleotides: TGTGCCAGCAGTGGCGACAGGGGAGCGGACTATGGCTACACCTTC.

This clonotype has at least ten counts. The chain uses TRBV11-2 and TRBJ2-7; TRBD2 matches 8 bases. The ends lost 3 bases at V and 5 bases at J; junction bases unmatched: 6. This CDR3 is built from 14 residues. Germline-derived CDR1 and CDR2 are SGHAT and FQNNGV. CDR3 DNA sequence: TGTGCCAGCAGCTTTCGGGGGGGACGAGACGAGCAGTACTTC. Translation: CASSFRGGRDEQYF.

This clonotype was recorded at least ten times. The chain employs TRBV3-1 and TRBJ2-7; D is unresolved. Germline CDR1 reads LGHDT; CDR2 reads YNNKEL (reference sequence). This CDR3 spans 12 amino acids. V shed 0 bases and J shed 2 bases, with 2 bases lying between them. The CDR3 DNA follows: TGTGCCAGCAGCCAAGATACCTACGAGCAGTACTTC. This gives the protein CASSQDTYEQYF.

Many counts were recorded for this clonotype. V is TRBV7-9 and J is TRBJ2-7; D is ambiguous. The CDR3 consists of 12 residues. V dropped 2 bases and J dropped 5 bases, with 7 bases sitting between them. Germline assignment: CDR1 SEHNR and CDR2 FQNEAQ (reference sequence). The CDR3 sequence: CASSLLAHEQYF. The DNA of the CDR3 is TGTGCCAGCAGCTTACTTGCCCACGAGCAGTACTTC.

The chain recombines TRBV2 with TRBJ1-2; D is ambiguous. Trimming cost V 6 bases and J 3 bases, with 17 bases left between them. The CDR3 sequence is 15 residues long. CDR1 is SNHLY, CDR2 FYNNEI, per germline. CDR3 protein: CASSQDWTAYYGYTF. Here the CDR3 DNA reads TGTGCCAGCAGCCAAGACTGGACGGCGTACTATGGCTACACCTTC.

As regards this clonotype: Being one base from a much bigger clone, this may be a read error. V and J are TRBV28 and TRBJ2-6; D possibly corresponds to TRBD1 (6 bases). Per germline, CDR1 MDHEN and CDR2 SYDVKM. The CDR3 is 14 amino acids. The CDR3 DNA is TGTGCCGGCAGTTTTGGGGGCGGGGCCAACGTCCTGACTTTC. This codes for CAGSFGGGANVLTF. Together with reference TRBV28 and TRBJ2-6, the CDR3 gives the full variable domain: DVKVTQSSRYLVKRTGEKVFLECVQDMDHENMFWYRQDPGLGLRLIYFSYDVKMKEKGDIPEGYSVSREKKERFSLILESASTNQTSMYLCAGSFGGGANVLTFGAGSRLTVL.

In this sample, this clonotype turned up once. The chain is built from TRBV7-2 and TRBJ2-7; 9 bases are shared with TRBD2. Germline CDR1 is SGHTA and CDR2 is FQGNSA. The CDR3 runs 16 residues. V dropped 0 bases and J dropped 2; count of bases not matched to a gene: 5. In DNA form, the CDR3 reads TGTGCCAGCAGCTTAGCCGCCGGGACTAGCCCCTACGAGCAGTACTTC. Translation gives CASSLAAGTSPYEQYF.

This clonotype was observed a few times. The chain recombines TRBV10-3 with TRBJ2-2, with D possibly being TRBD1 (6 bases). V lost 10 bases and J lost 6, with 18 bases in between. The germline V gene has CDR1 ENHRY and CDR2 SYGVKD. The CDR3 totals 14 residues. CDR3 region: CATYRDTRAGELFF. In DNA, the CDR3 is TGTGCCACCTATAGGGACACAAGGGCCGGGGAGCTGTTTTTT.

This clonotype has ten or more counts. The V gene is TRBV12-3 or TRBV12-4, the J gene TRBJ2-1, with D possibly being TRBD1 (6 bases). Trimming removed 6 bases at V and 6 bases at J, with 12 bases between. The CDR3 is 13 amino acids. CDR3 sequence: CASRNTGSNEQFF. The CDR3 DNA is TGTGCCAGCAGGAATACAGGGTCCAATGAGCAGTTCTTC.

This clonotype was seen many times. The chain has TRBV20-1 and TRBJ2-7, with 7 positions matching TRBD1. The germline V gene encodes CDR1 DFQATT and CDR2 SNEGSKA (reference sequence). V gave up 7 bases and J gave up 2 bases; unmatched junction bases: 14. This CDR3 region has 15 residues. CDR3 residues: CSVSRNRGPPYEQYF. The CDR3 DNA sequence: TGCAGTGTTTCTAGGAACAGGGGTCCTCCCTACGAGCAGTACTTC.

The genes are TRBV29-1 and TRBJ1-1; no clear D. Germline V CDR1 and CDR2: SQVTM, ANQGSEA. Trimming removed 0 bases from V and 11 bases from J, with 16 bases in between. CDR3 size: 13 residues. CDR3 region: CSVEDGGPSGAFF. DNA of the CDR3: TGCAGCGTTGAAGATGGAGGGCCATCCGGGGCTTTCTTT.

The chain combines TRBV6-1 with TRBJ1-2, with a weak D call TRBD1 (6 bases). The CDR3 totals 16 residues. V shed 5 bases and J shed 10 bases, with 26 bases lying between them. From germline, CDR1 is MNHNS and CDR2 SASEGT. The CDR3 DNA is TGTGCCAGCAGTTCACGTTTCAGAGGGGGGCTTCTAGACTACACCTTC. It translates to CASSSRFRGGLLDYTF.

This clonotype occurred many times. V gene TRBV27 combines with J gene TRBJ2-2; TRBD1 agrees at 7 bases. Germline V gives CDR1 MNHEY, CDR2 SMNVEV (reference sequence). V lost 5 bases and J lost 1; bases outside the gene matches: 4. The length of the CDR3 is 15 residues. In DNA, the CDR3 is TGTGCCAGCAGTAGTAGGGGGCTGAACACCGGGGAGCTGTTTTTT. Protein: CASSSRGLNTGELFF.